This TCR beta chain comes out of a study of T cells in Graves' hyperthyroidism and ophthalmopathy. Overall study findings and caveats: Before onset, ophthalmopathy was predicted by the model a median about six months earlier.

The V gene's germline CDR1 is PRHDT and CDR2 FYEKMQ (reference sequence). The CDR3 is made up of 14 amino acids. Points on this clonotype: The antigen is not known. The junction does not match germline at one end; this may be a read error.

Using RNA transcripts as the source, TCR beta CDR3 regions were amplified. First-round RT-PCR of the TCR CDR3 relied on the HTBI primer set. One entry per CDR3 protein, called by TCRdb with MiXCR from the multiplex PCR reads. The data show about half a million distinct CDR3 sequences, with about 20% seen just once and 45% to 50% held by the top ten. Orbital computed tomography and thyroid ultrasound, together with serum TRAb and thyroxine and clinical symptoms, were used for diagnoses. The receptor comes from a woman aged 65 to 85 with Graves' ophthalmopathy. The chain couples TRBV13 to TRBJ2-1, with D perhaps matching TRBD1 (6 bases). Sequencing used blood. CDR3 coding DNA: TGCGCCAGCAACTGGGACACCTCCTACAATGAGCAGTTCTTC. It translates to CASNWDTSYNEQFF.